This T cell receptor (beta chain) was sequenced during a study of shared clonotypes between healthy human individuals. Whole-study findings and limits: A limitation of the genetic and exposure-history diversity represented arose from few donors. Sampling was confined to blood; repertoires within tissues likely differ.

This clone was recorded at least ten times. As yet, its antigen is unknown. Sequencing was performed on unsorted PBMC DNA using ten immunoSEQ deep assay plates. TCRdb keeps only in-frame clones here, not all; method: immunoSEQ multiplex PCR. This table holds about 460,000 clones, roughly 80% found once. This CDR3 spans 13 amino acids. Per germline, CDR1 SNHLY and CDR2 FYNNEI. Trimming removed 5 bases from V and 0 bases from J, with 7 bases in between. This receptor was obtained from a woman aged 35 to 49 in good health. Some clones in this sample may be carry-over from other donors' samples. The chain is built from TRBV2 and TRBJ1-1, with D unresolved. Specimen: PBMCs. CDR3 sequence: CASSLLLNTEAFF. The DNA of the CDR3 is TGTGCCAGCAGTCTCCTGCTGAACACTGAAGCTTTCTTT. The full variable domain, with the rest looked up from reference TRBV2 and TRBJ1-1, is EPEVTQTPSHQVTQMGQEVILRCVPISNHLYFYWYRQILGQKVEFLVSFYNNEISEKSEIFDDQFSVERPDGSNFTLKIRSTKLEDSAMYFCASSLLLNTEAFFGQGTRLTVV.